The 29 T cell receptor beta chains in this list originate from one sample, sequenced in a study of CXCR3-negative and CXCR3-positive naive CD8 T cells. All TRB cDNA libraries came from 5' RACE performed with UMI labels. One entry per CDR3 protein, without DNA, is what TCRdb gives after re-calling the 5' RACE reads. The repertoire table contains 150,000 to 180,000 distinct CDR3 sequences. Study findings and constraints: TRB CDR3s were more hydrophobic in CXCR3-positive than in CXCR3-negative naive cells.

Antigen specificity for these receptors is unknown. Sequencing was performed on naive CXCR3+ CD8+ T cells from blood. Indicated subset: CD45RO-CCR7+CD27+CD95- naive CD8+ T cells expressing CXCR3 (TNR3+). Receptors were obtained from a human donor in good health. Some clones in this sample may be carry-over from other donors' samples.

The V and J genes are TRBV3-1 and TRBJ1-1. The length of the CDR3 is 15 residues. The germline CDR1 and CDR2 sequences are LGHDT and YNNKEL (reference sequence). CDR3 protein: CASSQEWTVNTEAFF.

The chain has TRBV7-9 and TRBJ2-7. Germline CDR1 is SEHNR and CDR2 is FQNEAQ (reference sequence). The CDR3 has 13 amino acids. The CDR3 spells CASSLVASREQYF. The whole variable domain, remainder taken from reference TRBV7-9 and TRBJ2-7, is DTGVSQNPRHKITKRGQNVTFRCDPISEHNRLYWYRQTLGQGPEFLTYFQNEAQLEKSRLLSDRFSAERPKGSFSTLEIQRTEQGDSAMYLCASSLVASREQYFGPGTRLTVT.

J is TRBJ1-1 and V is TRBV27. The germline CDR1 and CDR2 sequences are MNHEY and SMNVEV (reference sequence). The CDR3 has 13 residues. The CDR3 here is CASSSRVNTEAYF.

This rearrangement joins TRBV14 to TRBJ2-7; the D call of TRBD1 rests on TCRdb alone, since no DNA is present to check it. From germline, CDR1 is SGHDN and CDR2 FVKESK. CDR3 length equals 14 residues. The CDR3 here is CASSQGGISYEQYF.

This rearrangement joins TRBV28 to TRBJ1-1; TCRdb picks TRBD1, but there is no DNA to check that call. This CDR3 spans 13 amino acids. Germline V gene lookup returns CDR1 MDHEN and CDR2 SYDVKM. The CDR3: CASSPRDRGRAFF.

This sequence joins TRBV29-1 and TRBJ1-6. CDR1 and CDR2 (germline): SQVTM, ANQGSEA. The CDR3 contains 17 residues. The CDR3 loop reads CSVVPAFPPGQAYEQYF.

J is TRBJ2-7 and V is TRBV4-1; absent DNA, TCRdb's TRBD1 call cannot be checked. Germline V CDR1 and CDR2: MGHRA, YSYEKL. The length of the CDR3 is 13 residues. The CDR3 loop reads CASSQVGGYEQYF.

The gene calls are TRBV11-2 and TRBJ2-1; TCRdb gives TRBD1 as the D gene, but with no DNA this cannot be confirmed. CDR1 is SGHAT and CDR2 is FQNNGV in the germline V gene. CDR3 length: 14 residues. CDR3 residues: CASTLPGQGNEQFF.

This chain uses TRBV5-1 with TRBJ1-2. This CDR3 spans 14 amino acids. Germline CDR1 SGHRS, CDR2 YFSETQ. The CDR3 protein is CASSPTGSYYGYTF.

This rearrangement joins TRBV2 to TRBJ2-1; the D gene TCRdb calls, TRBD2, cannot be checked with no DNA. Per the germline V gene, CDR1 is SNHLY and CDR2 is FYNNEI. The CDR3 covers 16 residues. CDR3 sequence reads: CASSEPTSGSDNEQFF. Combining the CDR3 with reference TRBV2 and TRBJ2-1 gives the whole variable domain EPEVTQTPSHQVTQMGQEVILRCVPISNHLYFYWYRQILGQKVEFLVSFYNNEISEKSEIFDDQFSVERPDGSNFTLKIRSTKLEDSAMYFCASSEPTSGSDNEQFFGPGTRLTVL.

The chain carries TRBV29-1 and TRBJ2-1; TCRdb proposes TRBD2, but this gene call is untestable without DNA. The CDR3 spans 12 residues. The V gene's germline CDR1 is SQVTM and CDR2 ANQGSEA. This CDR3 is CSVPRPSHEQFF.

The chain recombines TRBV9 with TRBJ1-5. This CDR3 has 15 amino acids. CDR1 and CDR2 from the germline V gene are SGDLS and YYNGEE. This CDR3 is CASSVEGSLNQPQHF.

The CDR3: CASSRGMNTEAFF. V gene TRBV7-8 combines with J gene TRBJ1-1; TCRdb selects TRBD1, and the lack of DNA leaves this call unchecked. In germline, CDR1 is SGHVS, CDR2 FQNEAQ. The CDR3 spans 13 residues.

The chain uses TRBV15 and TRBJ1-5. Looked up from germline, CDR1 is LNHNV and CDR2 is YYDKDF (reference sequence). The CDR3 sequence is 15 residues long. The chain's CDR3 is CATSRDLAENQPQHF. Using reference TRBV15 and TRBJ1-5 for the parts outside the CDR3, the full variable domain is DAMVIQNPRYQVTQFGKPVTLSCSQTLNHNVMYWYQQKSSQAPKLLFHYYDKDFNNEADTPDNFQSRRPNTSFCFLDIRSPGLGDTAMYLCATSRDLAENQPQHFGDGTRLSIL.

The chain recombines TRBV29-1 with TRBJ2-3. The CDR3 covers 14 residues. Germline CDR1 SQVTM, CDR2 ANQGSEA. CDR3 in amino acids: CSVGTSTRTDTQYF.

V is TRBV7-8 and J is TRBJ2-7; TCRdb indicates TRBD1, and absent DNA this call remains unverified. This CDR3 has 15 amino acids. CDR1 SGHVS and CDR2 FQNEAQ come from the germline V gene. The CDR3 protein is CASSSVRDRAYEQYF.

V is TRBV28 and J is TRBJ2-7; TCRdb reports TRBD1, a call that lacks DNA to check it against. Germline V gene data show CDR1 as MDHEN and CDR2 as SYDVKM. The CDR3 spans 13 residues. The CDR3 reads CASSYRQGYEQYF.

The chain is built from TRBV29-1 and TRBJ2-1; the D call of TRBD2 rests on TCRdb alone, since no DNA is present to check it. The CDR3 length is 14 residues. Per the germline V gene, CDR1 is SQVTM and CDR2 is ANQGSEA. The CDR3 spells CSVPTSGRAGEQFF.

The V and J genes are TRBV20-1 and TRBJ2-7. The CDR3 totals 14 residues. The V gene's germline CDR1 is DFQATT and CDR2 SNEGSKA (reference sequence). The CDR3 here is CSARDMAASYEQYF.

V and J are TRBV24-1 and TRBJ2-5. This CDR3 comprises 15 residues. Germline V gene lookup returns CDR1 KGHDR and CDR2 SFDVKD. This CDR3 reads CATSGNSKAEETQYF.

The J gene is TRBJ1-5, the V gene TRBV10-3; the TCRdb call, TRBD1, lacks DNA for checking. Germline V gene lookup returns CDR1 ENHRY and CDR2 SYGVKD. This CDR3 is built from 13 residues. CDR3 in amino acids: CAISEGANQPQHF.

The rearrangement uses TRBV4-2 and TRBJ2-5. The germline CDR1 and CDR2 sequences are LGHNA and YNFKEQ. The CDR3 covers 14 residues. The CDR3 protein is CASSQAGGQETQYF.

The rearrangement joins TRBV4-1 to TRBJ2-1. The CDR3 is made up of 19 amino acids. Germline loops: CDR1 MGHRA, CDR2 YSYEKL. The CDR3 loop reads CASSPSMTKASSYYNEQFF.

V and J are TRBV7-6 and TRBJ1-4; TCRdb selects TRBD1, and the lack of DNA leaves this call unchecked. The CDR3 spans 16 residues. Germline assignment: CDR1 SGHVS and CDR2 FNYEAQ. The CDR3 region is CASSLVVLAHNEKLFF. The full variable domain, completed using reference TRBV7-6 and TRBJ1-4, is GAGVSQSPRYKVTKRGQDVALRCDPISGHVSLYWYRQALGQGPEFLTYFNYEAQQDKSGLPNDRFSAERPEGSISTLTIQRTEQRDSAMYRCASSLVVLAHNEKLFFGSGTQLSVL.

This rearrangement joins TRBV12-3 or TRBV12-4 to TRBJ2-7. The CDR3 covers 15 residues. The CDR3 spells CASSLSGRLSYEQYF.

The chain has TRBV20-1 and TRBJ2-7. Germline V gene data show CDR1 as DFQATT and CDR2 as SNEGSKA (reference sequence). The CDR3 has 14 residues. CDR3 region: CSATAGDSSYEQYF.

The J gene is TRBJ2-5, the V gene TRBV5-6; TCRdb proposes TRBD2, but this gene call is untestable without DNA. Germline CDR1 and CDR2: SGHDT and YYEEEE. The CDR3 extends over 18 amino acids. This CDR3 is CASSLGLAGGRSQETQYF.

The rearrangement joins TRBV15 to TRBJ1-5; the TCRdb D gene call, TRBD1, has no DNA to confirm it. The CDR3 spans 16 residues. Germline CDR1 LNHNV, CDR2 YYDKDF (reference sequence). CDR3 loop: CATSTSYGQGIQPQHF.

The gene calls are TRBV12-3 or TRBV12-4 and TRBJ2-7; without DNA, the TCRdb call of TRBD2 cannot be checked. This CDR3 has 14 amino acids. The CDR3: CASTYRTSLYEQYF.